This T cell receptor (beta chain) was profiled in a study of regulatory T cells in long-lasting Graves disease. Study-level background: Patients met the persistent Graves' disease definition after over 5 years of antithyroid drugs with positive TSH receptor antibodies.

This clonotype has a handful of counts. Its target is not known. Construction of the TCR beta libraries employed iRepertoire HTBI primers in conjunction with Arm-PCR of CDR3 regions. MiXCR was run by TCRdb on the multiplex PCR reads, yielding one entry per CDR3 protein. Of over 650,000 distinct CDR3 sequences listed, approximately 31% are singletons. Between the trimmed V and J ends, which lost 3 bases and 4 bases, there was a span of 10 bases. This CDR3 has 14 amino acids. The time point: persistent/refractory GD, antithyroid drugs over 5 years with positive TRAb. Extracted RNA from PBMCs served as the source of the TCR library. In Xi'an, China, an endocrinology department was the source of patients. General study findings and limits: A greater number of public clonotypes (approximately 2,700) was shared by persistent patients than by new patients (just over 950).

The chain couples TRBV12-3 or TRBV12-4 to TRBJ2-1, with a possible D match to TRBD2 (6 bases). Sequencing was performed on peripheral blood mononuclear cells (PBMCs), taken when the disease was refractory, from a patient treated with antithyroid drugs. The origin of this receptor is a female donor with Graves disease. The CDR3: CASSLGREYNEQFF. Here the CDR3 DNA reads TGTGCCAGCAGTTTGGGGCGGGAATACAATGAGCAGTTCTTC.